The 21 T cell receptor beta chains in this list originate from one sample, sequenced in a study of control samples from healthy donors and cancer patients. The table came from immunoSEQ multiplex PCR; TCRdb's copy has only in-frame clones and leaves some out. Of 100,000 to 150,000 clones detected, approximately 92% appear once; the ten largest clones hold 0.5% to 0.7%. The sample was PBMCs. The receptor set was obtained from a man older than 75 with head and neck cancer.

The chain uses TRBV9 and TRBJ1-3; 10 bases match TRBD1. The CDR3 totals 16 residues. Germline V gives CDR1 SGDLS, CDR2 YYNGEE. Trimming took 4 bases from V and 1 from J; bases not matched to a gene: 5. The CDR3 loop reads CASSRQGARSGNTIYF. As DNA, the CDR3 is TGTGCCAGCAGCAGACAGGGGGCTCGGTCTGGAAACACCATATATTTT.

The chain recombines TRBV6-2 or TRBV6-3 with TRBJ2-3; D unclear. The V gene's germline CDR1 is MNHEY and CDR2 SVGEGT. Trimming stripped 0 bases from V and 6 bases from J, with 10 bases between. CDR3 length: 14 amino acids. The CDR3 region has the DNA TGTGCCAGCAGTTACTCGAGATTTGGCGATACGCAGTATTTT. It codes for CASSYSRFGDTQYF.

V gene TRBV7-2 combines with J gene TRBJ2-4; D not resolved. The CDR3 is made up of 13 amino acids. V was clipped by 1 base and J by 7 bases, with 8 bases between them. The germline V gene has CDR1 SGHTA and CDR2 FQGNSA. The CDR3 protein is CASSLETLNIQYF. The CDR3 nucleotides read TGTGCCAGCAGCTTAGAGACTCTGAACATTCAGTACTTC. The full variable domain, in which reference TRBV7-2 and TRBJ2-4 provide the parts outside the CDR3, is GAGVSQSPSNKVTEKGKDVELRCDPISGHTALYWYRQSLGQGLEFLIYFQGNSAPDKSGLPSDRFSAERTGGSVSTLTIQRTQQEDSAVYLCASSLETLNIQYFGAGTRLSVL.

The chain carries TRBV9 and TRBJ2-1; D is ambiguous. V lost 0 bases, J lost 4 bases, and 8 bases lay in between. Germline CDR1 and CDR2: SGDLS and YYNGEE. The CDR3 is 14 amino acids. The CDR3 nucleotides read TGTGCCAGCAGCGTAGTGGGTGATTACAATGAGCAGTTCTTC. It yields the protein CASSVVGDYNEQFF.

The CDR3 here is CASSDRQTGARNQPQHF. The DNA for the CDR3 is TGTGCCAGCAGTGACCGTCAGACAGGGGCGCGGAATCAGCCCCAGCATTTT. V and J are TRBV6-1 and TRBJ1-5; TRBD1 matches 8 bases. CDR3 length equals 17 residues. Per the germline V gene, CDR1 is MNHNS and CDR2 is SASEGT. V was pared by 3 bases and J by 4 bases, with 11 bases of the junction left unmatched.

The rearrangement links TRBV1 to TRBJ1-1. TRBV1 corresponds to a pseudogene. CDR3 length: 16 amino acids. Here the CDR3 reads CTSSQVFGQPNTEAFF. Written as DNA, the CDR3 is TGCACCAGCAGCCAAGTCTTCGGTCAGCCCAACACTGAAGCTTTCTTT.

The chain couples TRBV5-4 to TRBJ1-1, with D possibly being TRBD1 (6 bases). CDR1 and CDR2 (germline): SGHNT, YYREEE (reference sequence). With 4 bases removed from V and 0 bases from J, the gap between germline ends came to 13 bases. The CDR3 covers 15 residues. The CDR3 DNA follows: TGTGCCAGCAGCCGACAGGACGGAGTGAACACTGAAGCTTTCTTT. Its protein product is CASSRQDGVNTEAFF.

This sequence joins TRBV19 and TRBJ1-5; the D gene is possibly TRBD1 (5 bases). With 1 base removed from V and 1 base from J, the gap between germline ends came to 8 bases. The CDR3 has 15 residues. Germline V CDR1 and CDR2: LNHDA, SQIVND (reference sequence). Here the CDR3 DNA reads TGTGCCAGTAGTATAGGCAGGGCGAGCAATCAGCCCCAGCATTTT. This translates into CASSIGRASNQPQHF.

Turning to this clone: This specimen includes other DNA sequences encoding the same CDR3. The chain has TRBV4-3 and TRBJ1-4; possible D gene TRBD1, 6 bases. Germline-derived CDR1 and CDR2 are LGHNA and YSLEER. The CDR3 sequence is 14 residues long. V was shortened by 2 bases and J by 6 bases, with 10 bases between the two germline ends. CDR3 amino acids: CASSQQAGDEKLFF. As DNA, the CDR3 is TGCGCCAGCAGCCAACAGGCAGGGGATGAAAAACTGTTTTTT.

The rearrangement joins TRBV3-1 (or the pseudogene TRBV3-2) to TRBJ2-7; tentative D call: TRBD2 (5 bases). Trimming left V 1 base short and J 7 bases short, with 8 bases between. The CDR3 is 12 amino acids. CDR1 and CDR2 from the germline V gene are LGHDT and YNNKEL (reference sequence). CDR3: CASSQAQREQYF. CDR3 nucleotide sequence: TGTGCCAGCAGCCAAGCGCAGCGGGAGCAGTACTTC.

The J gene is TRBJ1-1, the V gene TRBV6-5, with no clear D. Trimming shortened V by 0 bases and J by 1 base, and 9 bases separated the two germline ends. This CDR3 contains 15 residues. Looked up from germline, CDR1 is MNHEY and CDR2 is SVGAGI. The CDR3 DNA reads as TGTGCCAGCAGTTACTCGAGGAGGACGAACACTGAAGCTTTCTTT. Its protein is CASSYSRRTNTEAFF.

The CDR3 bases are TGTGCCAGCAGCCAAGAAGTAAGGAGACGGGCGGGGGAAAAACTGTTTTTT. This sequence encodes CASSQEVRRRAGEKLFF. The chain employs TRBV3-1 (or the pseudogene TRBV3-2) and TRBJ1-4; D is undetermined. The CDR3 is 17 residues long. V lost 0 bases and J 8 bases, leaving 19 bases between the germline ends. Looked up from germline, CDR1 is LGHDT and CDR2 is YNNKEL (reference sequence).

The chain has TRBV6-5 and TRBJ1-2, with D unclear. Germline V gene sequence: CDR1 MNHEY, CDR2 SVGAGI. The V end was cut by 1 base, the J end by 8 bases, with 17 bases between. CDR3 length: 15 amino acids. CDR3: CASSYFSGGERGYTF. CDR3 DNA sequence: TGTGCCAGCAGTTACTTTTCGGGTGGAGAAAGAGGCTACACCTTC.

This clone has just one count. The CDR3 sequence: CASTPDSDYGYTF. CDR3 DNA: TGTGCCAGCACCCCGGACAGTGACTATGGCTACACCTTC. The chain has TRBV12-3 or TRBV12-4 and TRBJ1-2; perhaps TRBD1 as D (6 bases). Trimming shortened V by 7 bases and J by 3 bases, and 12 bases separated the two germline ends. CDR3 length equals 13 residues.

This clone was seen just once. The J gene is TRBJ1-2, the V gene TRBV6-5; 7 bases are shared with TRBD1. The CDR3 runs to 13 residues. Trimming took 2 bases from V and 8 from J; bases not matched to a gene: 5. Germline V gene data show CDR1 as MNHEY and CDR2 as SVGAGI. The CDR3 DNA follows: TGTGCCAGCAGTTACACGACAGGGATCGGCTACACCTTC. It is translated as CASSYTTGIGYTF.

The CDR3 DNA sequence: TGTGCCAGCAGCTTCCTCACAGGGGGGAACACCGGGGAGCTGTTTTTT. Protein: CASSFLTGGNTGELFF. The chain carries TRBV5-6 and TRBJ2-2; TRBD1 matches at 8 bases. Germline CDR1 and CDR2: SGHDT and YYEEEE. The CDR3 contains 16 residues. J was trimmed by 1 base and V by 2 bases; bases with no gene match: 4.

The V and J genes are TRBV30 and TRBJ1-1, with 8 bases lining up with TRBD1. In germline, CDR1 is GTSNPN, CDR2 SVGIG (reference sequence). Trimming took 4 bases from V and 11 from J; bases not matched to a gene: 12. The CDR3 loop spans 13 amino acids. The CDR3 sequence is CAWITGRTGLAFF. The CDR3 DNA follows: TGTGCCTGGATTACCGGTAGGACAGGGTTGGCTTTCTTT.

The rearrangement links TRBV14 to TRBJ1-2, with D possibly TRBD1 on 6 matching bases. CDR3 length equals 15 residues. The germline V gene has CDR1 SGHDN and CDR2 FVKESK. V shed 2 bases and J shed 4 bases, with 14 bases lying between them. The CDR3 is CASSQQTGVSYGYTF. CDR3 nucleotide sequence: TGTGCCAGCAGCCAACAGACAGGAGTTTCCTATGGCTACACCTTC.

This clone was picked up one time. Here the CDR3 reads CASSARVGGGTDTQYF. CDR3 bases: TGTGCCAGCAGTGCTCGGGTGGGCGGGGGCACAGATACGCAGTATTTT. V gene TRBV4-2 combines with J gene TRBJ2-3, with D perhaps TRBD2 (6 bases). The CDR3 totals 16 residues. The ends were cut back, 6 bases at V and 1 base at J, with 17 bases in the middle. From germline, CDR1 is LGHNA and CDR2 YNFKEQ.

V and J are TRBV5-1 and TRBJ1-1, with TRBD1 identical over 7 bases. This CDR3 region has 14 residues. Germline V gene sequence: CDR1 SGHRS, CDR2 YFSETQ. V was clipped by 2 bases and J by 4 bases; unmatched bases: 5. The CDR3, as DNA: TGCGCCAGCAGCTTACAGGGGTGGAGCACTGAAGCTTTCTTT. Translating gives CASSLQGWSTEAFF.

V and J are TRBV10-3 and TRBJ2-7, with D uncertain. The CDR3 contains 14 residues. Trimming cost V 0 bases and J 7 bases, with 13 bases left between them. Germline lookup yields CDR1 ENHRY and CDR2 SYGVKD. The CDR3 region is CAISESGLVGEQYF. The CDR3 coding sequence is TGTGCCATCAGTGAGTCTGGCCTGGTGGGGGAGCAGTACTTC.